Described below is a single T cell receptor (beta chain) sequence and its context. The sample comes from a study of cytomegalovirus exposure and HLA in healthy donors. The germline V gene encodes CDR1 SQVTM and CDR2 ANQGSEA. Trimming stripped 7 bases from V and 5 bases from J, with 8 bases between. The CDR3 contains 11 residues. 13 Jbeta primers and 60 Vbeta primers were used for the PCR. The repertoire was sequenced with immunoSEQ multiplex PCR; TCRdb's copy has only in-frame clones and lacks some. There are around 70,000 clones in the sample, with roughly 2.3% held by the top ten. Sequencing input: PBMCs. This chain uses TRBV29-1 with TRBJ2-2; D call uncertain. The receptor was isolated from a female donor in good health and CMV-seropositive. Here the CDR3 DNA reads TGCAGCGCCCGTAAAACCGGGGAGCTGTTTTTT. It translates to CSARKTGELFF.